The 18 T cell receptor beta chains below were found in one sample sequenced in a study of siplizumab effects on memory and regulatory T cells (dated by TCRdb to between 2017 and 2020). Libraries were constructed by the immunoSEQ multiplex PCR assay. TCRdb took over this immuneACCESS table, retaining in-frame rearrangements with V and J assigned. Such tables are incomplete; in checked studies, under half of the missing clones stem from an unresolved V gene, and the remainder is unexplained. In this sample the table shows approximately 28,000 clones, 75% to 85% of which occur a single time. The top ten constitute about 25% of the sample. Material for sequencing was memory CD4+ T cells sorted from blood. The sample's cell subset or site, from its label and the paper: unstimulated CD4+ memory T cells. The receptors originated from a human donor in good health.

The rearrangement joins TRBV30 to TRBJ1-5; D possibly corresponds to TRBD1 (6 bases). CDR1 and CDR2 (germline): GTSNPN, SVGIG (reference sequence). Between the trimmed V and J ends, which lost 1 base and 0 bases, there was a span of 13 bases. This CDR3 spans 16 amino acids. The CDR3 here is CAWSGGPTHSNQPQHF. The CDR3 DNA is TGTGCCTGGAGTGGGGGGCCCACACATAGCAATCAGCCCCAGCATTTT.

The chain combines TRBV7-2 with TRBJ2-7; D might be TRBD1 (6 bases). With 5 bases removed from V and 4 bases from J, the gap between germline ends came to 15 bases. This CDR3 contains 14 residues. CDR1 and CDR2 from the germline V gene are SGHTA and FQGNSA. The chain's CDR3 is CASSPLWTAYEQYF. DNA of the CDR3: TGTGCCAGCAGCCCCCTCTGGACAGCGTACGAGCAGTACTTC.

This clone was observed a few times. The chain has TRBV25-1 and TRBJ1-3; no definite D call. V was clipped by 2 bases and J by 0 bases, with 14 bases between them. Germline V gives CDR1 MGHDK, CDR2 SYGVNS. The CDR3 is made up of 17 amino acids. The CDR3 DNA is TGTGCCAGCAGTGAAGATCTCAGAAAAAACTCTGGAAACACCATATATTTT. Amino acids: CASSEDLRKNSGNTIYF.

V usage is TRBV13 and J usage is TRBJ2-7; 7 nucleotides align to TRBD2. The ends lost 2 bases at V and 0 bases at J; junction bases unmatched: 10. The CDR3 loop spans 17 amino acids. Germline CDR1 PRHDT, CDR2 FYEKMQ (reference sequence). The CDR3 reads CASSLKGISGYSYEQYF. As DNA, the CDR3 is TGTGCCAGCAGCTTAAAGGGGATTAGCGGGTACTCCTACGAGCAGTACTTC.

This clone showed up just once. The rearrangement links TRBV28 to TRBJ2-3; perhaps TRBD1 as D (5 bases). The germline CDR1 and CDR2 sequences are MDHEN and SYDVKM. The CDR3 loop spans 14 amino acids. Trimming shortened V by 7 bases and J by 0 bases, and 11 bases separated the two germline ends. CDR3 in amino acids: CASTDPGSTDTQYF. The CDR3, as DNA: TGTGCCAGCACAGATCCAGGGAGCACAGATACGCAGTATTTT.

The chain is built from TRBV7-2 and TRBJ2-1; TRBD2 agrees at 8 bases. The CDR3 loop spans 15 amino acids. Germline CDR1 reads SGHTA; CDR2 reads FQGNSA. V trimming: 0 bases; J trimming: 6 bases; junction bases outside the gene matches: 4. The CDR3 coding sequence is TGTGCCAGCAGCTTAGCCAGCGGGAGTTCCAATGAGCAGTTCTTC. Its protein product is CASSLASGSSNEQFF. The entire variable domain, with the rest obtained from reference TRBV7-2 and TRBJ2-1, is as follows: GAGVSQSPSNKVTEKGKDVELRCDPISGHTALYWYRQSLGQGLEFLIYFQGNSAPDKSGLPSDRFSAERTGGSVSTLTIQRTQQEDSAVYLCASSLASGSSNEQFFGPGTRLTVL.

V and J are TRBV5-4 and TRBJ1-2; no firm D call. CDR1 is SGHNT, CDR2 YYREEE, per germline (reference sequence). The V end lost 0 bases, the J end lost 3 bases, and 12 bases lay between the germline ends. CDR3 size: 15 residues. The CDR3 sequence: CASSLDLGMDYGYTF. The CDR3 DNA is TGTGCCAGCAGCTTGGATCTCGGAATGGACTATGGCTACACCTTC.

This chain uses TRBV15 with TRBJ2-7, with D tentatively TRBD1 (6 bases). The CDR3 contains 16 residues. Germline lookup yields CDR1 LNHNV and CDR2 YYDKDF (reference sequence). The V gene lost 0 bases and the J gene lost 4 bases, with 16 bases spanning the gap. The CDR3 loop reads CATSRDLPGVPYEQYF. CDR3 in DNA: TGTGCCACCAGCAGAGATCTTCCAGGGGTCCCATACGAGCAGTACTTC.

V and J are TRBV9 and TRBJ2-2; D tentatively fits TRBD1 or TRBD2 (5 bases each). Trimming took 3 bases from V and 0 from J, leaving 18 bases between them. This CDR3 has 18 residues. CDR1 SGDLS and CDR2 YYNGEE come from the germline V gene. The CDR3 reads CASSASRAGTANTGELFF. The CDR3, as DNA: TGTGCCAGCAGCGCAAGTCGGGCAGGGACGGCGAACACCGGGGAGCTGTTTTTT.

The chain couples TRBV18 to TRBJ2-7; 8 bases agree with TRBD1. After removal of 2 bases from V and 5 bases from J, the junction contained 8 bases not matched to a gene. Per the germline V gene, CDR1 is KGHSH and CDR2 is LQKENI. The CDR3 contains 15 residues. In DNA, the CDR3 is TGTGCCAGCTCACCAAGGCAGGGGGCACAACACGAGCAGTACTTC. Protein: CASSPRQGAQHEQYF.

The rearrangement joins TRBV7-9 to TRBJ2-1; 7 bases line up with TRBD2. Looked up from germline, CDR1 is SEHNR and CDR2 is FQNEAQ (reference sequence). Unmatched junction bases numbered 4, after V lost 3 bases and J lost 5 bases. The CDR3 contains 14 residues. The CDR3 spells CASSLAGVNNEQFF. The CDR3 coding sequence is TGTGCCAGCAGCTTGGCGGGAGTCAACAATGAGCAGTTCTTC.

This chain links TRBV19 with TRBJ2-2; a possible D gene is TRBD1 (5 bases). The V end lost 5 bases, the J end lost 6 bases, and 16 bases lay between the germline ends. This CDR3 contains 15 residues. Germline CDR1 reads LNHDA; CDR2 reads SQIVND (reference sequence). This CDR3 reads CASSVDSTLPGELFF. CDR3 nucleotides: TGTGCCAGTAGTGTTGACAGTACTCTCCCCGGGGAGCTGTTTTTT. The whole variable domain, remainder taken from reference TRBV19 and TRBJ2-2, is DGGITQSPKYLFRKEGQNVTLSCEQNLNHDAMYWYRQDPGQGLRLIYYSQIVNDFQKGDIAEGYSVSREKKESFPLTVTSAQKNPTAFYLCASSVDSTLPGELFFGEGSRLTVL.

The chain carries TRBV28 and TRBJ2-1; the D is unclear. V lost 2 bases and J 6 bases, leaving 11 bases between the germline ends. This CDR3 contains 14 residues. Germline V gene data show CDR1 as MDHEN and CDR2 as SYDVKM. The CDR3 sequence: CASSLVPTRNEQFF. DNA for the CDR3: TGTGCCAGCAGTTTAGTACCTACCCGCAATGAGCAGTTCTTC.

The chain couples TRBV5-1 to TRBJ1-1; TRBD1 aligns across 9 bases. Germline loops: CDR1 SGHRS, CDR2 YFSETQ. The CDR3 totals 15 residues. Unmatched junction bases numbered 4, after V lost 0 bases and J lost 4 bases. CDR3: CASSLAGQGTTEAFF. The CDR3 coding sequence is TGCGCCAGCAGCTTGGCGGGACAGGGAACCACTGAAGCTTTCTTT.

The chain combines TRBV5-1 with TRBJ2-3, with D hard to call. There are 12 residues in the CDR3. Germline-derived CDR1 and CDR2 are SGHRS and YFSETQ. Trimming removed 7 bases from V and 3 bases from J, with 9 bases in between. The chain's CDR3 is CASRAGTDTQYF. The CDR3 DNA reads as TGCGCCAGCCGCGCCGGGACAGATACGCAGTATTTT.

Here the CDR3 DNA reads TGTGCTAGTGGTTTGACCGGACAGGGGGGGGGCGAGCAGTACTTC. The encoded protein is CASGLTGQGGGEQYF. The V call is TRBV12-5, the J call TRBJ2-7; 10 nucleotides line up with TRBD1. The germline V gene encodes CDR1 LGHNT and CDR2 FRNRAP. CDR3 length: 15 amino acids. The junction had 7 bases not matched to a gene; V was cut back by 2 bases and J by 6 bases.

The gene calls are TRBV9 and TRBJ2-4, with a tentative D call TRBD2 (5 bases). Germline V gives CDR1 SGDLS, CDR2 YYNGEE. CDR3 length: 15 amino acids. V was shortened by 4 bases and J by 4 bases, with 15 bases between the two germline ends. The CDR3 loop reads CASSPTAGNKNIQYF. DNA for the CDR3: TGTGCCAGCAGCCCCACAGCCGGGAATAAAAACATTCAGTACTTC.

This chain connects TRBV5-1 to TRBJ2-7, with 7 bases aligning to TRBD1. CDR1 is SGHRS and CDR2 is YFSETQ in the germline V gene. The ends lost 4 bases at V and 4 bases at J; junction bases unmatched: 5. CDR3 length: 13 amino acids. For the CDR3, the DNA is TGCGCCAGCAGCCCGGGACAGAGATACGAGCAGTACTTC. As protein: CASSPGQRYEQYF.